This TCR beta chain was recorded in a study of CD8 T cells in ankylosing spondylitis. Findings and caveats of the study: What appeared characteristic of ankylosing spondylitis blood was a TCR beta motif of eight highly homologous variants. Reports say disease-linked clones showed up significantly more in matched ankylosing spondylitis synovial fluid. Several of the motif variants were reported before in synovial fluid and blood from reactive arthritis.

In germline, CDR1 is SGDLS, CDR2 YYNGEE. The CDR3 covers 16 residues. Trimming left V 0 bases short and J 4 bases short, with 14 bases between. Construction of TCR beta libraries was performed using quantitative 5'-RACE with molecular barcodes. TCRdb itself ran the 5' RACE reads through MiXCR, one entry per CDR3 protein. There are fewer than 550,000 distinct CDR3 sequences in the sample; 5.3% occur only once, and under 4.5% lies in the top ten. This clonotype was counted ten times or more. Its antigen is undetermined. The material sequenced was blood, either unsorted or a sorted T cell fraction (not recorded which). The V and J genes are TRBV9 and TRBJ2-1; TRBD2 is a possible D gene (6 bases). This receptor was taken from a male donor with ankylosing spondylitis. The CDR3 coding sequence is TGTGCCAGCAGCGTAGCTACTAGCCTTCTATACAATGAGCAGTTCTTC. Its protein is CASSVATSLLYNEQFF.